This T cell receptor (beta chain) was obtained from a study of blood T cell repertoires in COVID-19. Study-wide context: Samples of COVID-19 (acute and convalescent) were obtained from the United States, Italy and Spain. From T cells, B-cell-depleted T cells, or PBMCs came the material, which was cDNA or gDNA.

Authors' processing steps: Reference gene primer amplification gave nucleated cell count estimates. This table comes from immunoSEQ multiplex PCR, and its TCRdb copy is limited to in-frame clones, with some not included. Clone size and the V and J calls come from that table; the DNA yielded D and trimming. The data show some 250,000 clones, with approximately 81% seen just once and less than 4% held by the top ten. This CDR3 is built from 13 residues. V shed 5 bases and J shed 8 bases, with 15 bases lying between them. The TCR originated in a woman in her late teens or twenties with acute or convalescent COVID-19. V usage is TRBV12-3 or TRBV12-4 and J usage is TRBJ1-2; D might be TRBD1 (5 bases). The sequenced material came from peripheral blood. CDR3 amino acids: CASSPVGGVGYTF. The CDR3 coding sequence is TGTGCCAGCAGTCCCGTGGGGGGAGTGGGCTACACCTTC.